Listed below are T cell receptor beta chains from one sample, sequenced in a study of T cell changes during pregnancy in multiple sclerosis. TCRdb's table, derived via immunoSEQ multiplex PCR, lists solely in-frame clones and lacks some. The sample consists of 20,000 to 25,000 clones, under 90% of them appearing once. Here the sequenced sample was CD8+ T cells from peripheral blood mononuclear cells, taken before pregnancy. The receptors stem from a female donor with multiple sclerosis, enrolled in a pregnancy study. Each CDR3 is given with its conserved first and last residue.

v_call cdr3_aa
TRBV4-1 CASSPFVRETDTQYF
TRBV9 CASSVRLGGGYTF
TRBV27 CASSLTGGLLETQYF
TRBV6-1 CASSELAGGTETQYF
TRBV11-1 CASSQGQGIAAEQYF
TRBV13 CASSLLQREANTGELFF
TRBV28 CASSLARATFEYF
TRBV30 CAWNVVPYEQYF
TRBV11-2 CASSLAYQYEQYF
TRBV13 CASSSSTSGRRSNEQFF
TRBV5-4 CASSRRWTDSEQYF
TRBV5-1 CASSLASSGIPLTDTQYF
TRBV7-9 CASRSANGLEQYF
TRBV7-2 CASSPTTSGVGSSYNEQFF
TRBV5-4 CASSASAGAFPETQYF
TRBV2 CASSLEVGDAAKNEQYF
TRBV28 CASNYRGPRSEQFF
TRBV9 CASSVAQGLSTDTQYF
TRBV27 CASSFQGEAYEQYF
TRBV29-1 CSVSRLGGVSGEQFF
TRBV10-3 CAINPDREAGNTIYF
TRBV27 CASSLSGTSGIAYEQYF
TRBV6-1 CASSEGRGTRSEQYF
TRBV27 CASSIATTRRSTDTQYF
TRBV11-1 CASSSTDRGAGQPQHF
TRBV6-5 CASRKWDSSEQFF
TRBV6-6 CASSNYEAGDYEQYF
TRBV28 CASSYYEQYF
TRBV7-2 CASSVYGSSYEQYF
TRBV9 CASRGAGEDTGELFF
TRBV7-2 CASSPDRGGEAFF
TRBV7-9 CASSLFGQGAYEQYF
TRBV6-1 CASSELAGDQETQYF
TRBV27 CASSSGTSGRDTQYF
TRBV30 CAWSVSGFPYEQYF
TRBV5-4 CASSLGQNYGYTF
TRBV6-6 CACWIGQGHYNEQFF
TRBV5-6 CASSLAGQGGPYNQPQHF
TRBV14 CASSQVDRGASSLDEQYF
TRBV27 CASSPERTGQDLYF
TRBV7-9 CASSLEEGYYEQYF
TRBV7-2 CASSLGGDRRNQPQHF
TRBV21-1 CASRGIGTGEGYTF
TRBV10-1 CASSEYRGNLHEQYF
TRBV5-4 CASSLGSWGLNEQYF
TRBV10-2 CASSESGGGSYNEQFF
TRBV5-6 CASSATSGRFDTQYF
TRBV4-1 CASSQEATDYGYTF
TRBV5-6 CASSLGQDYEQYF
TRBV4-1 CASSQVLVNEQFF
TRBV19 CASSTSGTGGLYEQYF
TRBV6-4 CASTETGDTGELFF
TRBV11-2 CASSLGTSSNEQFF
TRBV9 CASSVRDSDNYGYTF
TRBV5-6 CASSRRDSSPGEQYF
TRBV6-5 CASSFIQGTTYEQYF
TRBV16 CASSPPVPSGAYEQYF